The 15 T cell receptor beta chains below come from one sample, sequenced in a study of T cells in Graves' hyperthyroidism and ophthalmopathy. RNA transcripts provided the source from which TCR beta CDR3 regions were amplified. In the first-round RT-PCR of the TCR CDR3, the HTBI primer set was used. TCRdb fed the multiplex PCR reads into MiXCR, producing one record per CDR3 protein. The table lists about 760,000 distinct CDR3 sequences, about 35% of them singletons. The sample consisted of blood. These TCRs come from a woman aged 40 to 50 with Graves' hyperthyroidism.

This clonotype has a count of ten or more. The chain joins TRBV9 to TRBJ1-1; tentatively, D is TRBD1 (6 bases). CDR1 is SGDLS, CDR2 YYNGEE, per germline. Trimming shortened V by 4 bases and J by 1 base, and 11 bases separated the two germline ends. The CDR3 is 14 residues long. The CDR3 nucleotides are TGTGCCAGCAGCACCCGGGACAAGAACACTGAAGCTTTCTTT. It yields the protein CASSTRDKNTEAFF.

The J gene is TRBJ1-2, the V gene TRBV4-3; the D gene is possibly TRBD1 (6 bases). The V and J ends lost 0 bases and 4 bases respectively, with 12 bases between them. Germline assignment: CDR1 LGHNA and CDR2 YSLEER. The CDR3 is made up of 15 amino acids. This CDR3 reads CASSQERGVGYGYTF. In nucleotides, the CDR3 is TGCGCCAGCAGCCAAGAGAGGGGGGTCGGCTATGGCTACACCTTC.

This clonotype was seen more than once but under ten times. A junction end diverges from the germline sequence, so it may reflect a read error. The CDR3 loop is CASRRPGTGNPEAFF. Here the CDR3 DNA reads TGCGCCAGCAGACGACCCGGGACAGGGAACCCTGAAGCTTTCTTT. The V and J genes are TRBV5-1 and TRBJ1-1; TRBD1 matches at 9 bases. The CDR3 is 15 residues long. The germline V gene has CDR1 SGHRS and CDR2 YFSETQ.

The chain joins TRBV7-2 to TRBJ1-1; TRBD1 matches at 11 bases. Germline trimming cut 3 bases from V and 5 bases from J; bases unmatched to any gene: 2. This CDR3 spans 14 amino acids. Germline CDR1 is SGHTA and CDR2 is FQGNSA. CDR3: CASSLDRGPTEAFF. CDR3 coding DNA: TGTGCCAGCAGCTTGGACAGGGGGCCAACTGAAGCTTTCTTT.

The chain couples TRBV7-9 to TRBJ1-2, with 7 bases matching TRBD1. V gave up 2 bases and J gave up 7 bases; unmatched junction bases: 7. Germline V gives CDR1 SEHNR, CDR2 FQNEAQ (reference sequence). The CDR3 is made up of 14 amino acids. This CDR3 reads CASSLSGGIFGYTF. CDR3 nucleotides: TGTGCCAGCAGCTTATCAGGGGGAATTTTTGGCTACACCTTC.

This rearrangement joins TRBV19 to TRBJ1-1, with no clear D. The germline V and J ends were trimmed by 3 bases and 3 bases, with 11 bases remaining between them. The CDR3 covers 14 residues. Germline CDR1 is LNHDA and CDR2 is SQIVND (reference sequence). CDR3 in amino acids: CASSIGLADTEAFF. CDR3 in DNA: TGTGCCAGTAGTATTGGATTGGCAGACACTGAAGCTTTCTTT.

The V and J genes are TRBV27 and TRBJ1-1; D may be TRBD1 (6 bases). CDR1 and CDR2 (germline): MNHEY, SMNVEV (reference sequence). V was shortened by 2 bases and J by 0 bases, with 13 bases between the two germline ends. The CDR3 length is 16 residues. In DNA, the CDR3 is TGTGCCAGCAGTTTAACCTGGGACACTTTGAACACTGAAGCTTTCTTT. Protein product: CASSLTWDTLNTEAFF.

V gene TRBV20-1 combines with J gene TRBJ1-2; possible D gene TRBD1, 6 bases. There are 14 residues in the CDR3. Germline values: CDR1 DFQATT, CDR2 SNEGSKA (reference sequence). The V gene lost 3 bases and the J gene lost 4 bases, with 15 bases spanning the gap. CDR3 nucleotides: TGCAGTGCTAGGGTACAGACAGGTTCCTATGGCTACACCTTC. As protein: CSARVQTGSYGYTF.

The chain has TRBV7-2 and TRBJ2-7, with TRBD2 matching 11 bases. Trimming cost V 5 bases and J 4 bases; bases outside gene matches: 7. Germline CDR1 reads SGHTA; CDR2 reads FQGNSA. The CDR3 contains 15 residues. The CDR3 nucleotides read TGTGCCAGCAGCCCCCCGACTAGCGGGGTTTACGAGCAGTACTTC. This sequence encodes CASSPPTSGVYEQYF.

This clonotype was detected many times. The chain employs TRBV12-3 or TRBV12-4 and TRBJ2-7; TRBD1 matches 9 bases. Losses at the gene ends were 5 bases for V and 6 bases for J; bases not matched to a gene: 5. CDR3 length equals 13 residues. The CDR3 DNA reads TGTGCCAGCAGTCCCGGGACAGGGCTCGAGCAGTACTTC. It yields the protein CASSPGTGLEQYF.

CDR3 in DNA: TGTGCCAGTAGTGCCGGGGGGCCCTCCTCCTACGAGCAGTACTTC. Translating it yields CASSAGGPSSYEQYF. V is TRBV19 and J is TRBJ2-7, with a weak D call TRBD2 (7 bases). This CDR3 is 15 amino acids long. Germline values: CDR1 LNHDA, CDR2 SQIVND (reference sequence). With 5 bases removed from V and 0 bases from J, the gap between germline ends came to 14 bases.

The chain has TRBV29-1 and TRBJ2-7, with D possibly matching TRBD1 (5 bases). CDR1 and CDR2 (germline): SQVTM, ANQGSEA. V was trimmed by 7 bases and J by 1 base, leaving 14 bases between them. The CDR3 is 13 amino acids. DNA of the CDR3: TGCAGCGCGAACTGGGGCGGTTCCTACGAGCAGTACTTC. This gives the protein CSANWGGSYEQYF.

This clonotype was detected a few times. The chain recombines TRBV20-1 with TRBJ2-7, with D maybe TRBD2 (6 bases). V dropped 2 bases and J dropped 7 bases, with 18 bases sitting between them. This CDR3 is 14 amino acids long. Germline V gives CDR1 DFQATT, CDR2 SNEGSKA (reference sequence). The CDR3: CSARIAPARGEQYF. The CDR3 DNA follows: TGCAGTGCTAGAATTGCCCCGGCCCGGGGGGAGCAGTACTTC.

V is TRBV2 and J is TRBJ2-7, with TRBD1 matching 10 bases. The CDR3 contains 15 residues. Trimming removed 5 bases from V and 3 bases from J; junction bases left unmatched: 7. Looked up from germline, CDR1 is SNHLY and CDR2 is FYNNEI. CDR3 DNA sequence: TGTGCCAGCAGTCGGACAGGGGGGGGCGTCTACGAGCAGTACTTC. Protein sequence: CASSRTGGGVYEQYF.

On this clonotype: With a much larger clone just one base away, this may be a read error. V usage is TRBV9 and J usage is TRBJ1-2; D uncertain. The CDR3 length is 10 residues. Trimming cost V 3 bases and J 12 bases, with 9 bases left between them. Germline V gene sequence: CDR1 SGDLS, CDR2 YYNGEE. The CDR3 DNA is TGTGCCAGCAGCGAAACCGACCACACCTTC. It translates to CASSETDHTF.